A single sample is the source of the 7 T cell receptor beta chains below, sequenced in a study of blood T cell repertoires in COVID-19. Here immunoSEQ multiplex PCR was the method, and the copy in TCRdb shows in-frame clones only, minus some. Found here are about 56,000 clones, about 91% of them singletons; the top ten hold roughly 43%. The sample was peripheral blood. These receptors all stem from a woman aged 55 to 70 with COVID-19, enrolled during active disease.

The V gene is TRBV5-1, the J gene TRBJ1-2; no firm D call. Germline CDR1 SGHRS, CDR2 YFSETQ. The CDR3 spans 13 residues. The ends were cut back, 1 base at V and 8 bases at J, with 12 bases in the middle. CDR3 bases: TGCGCCAGCAGCTTGCCGGAGGCTGGAGGCTACACCTTC. Translated, it gives CASSLPEAGGYTF.

In regard to this clone: Relative to the germline gene, one junction end is altered; a read error may explain this. The chain recombines TRBV12-3 or TRBV12-4 with TRBJ2-3; TRBD2 matches 8 bases. The CDR3 spans 12 residues. CDR3 residues: CASSILAARPHF. DNA for the CDR3: TGTGCCAGCAGTATACTAGCGGCCCGTCCACATTTT.

The chain combines TRBV28 with TRBJ2-5; TRBD2 matches 11 bases. This CDR3 region has 15 residues. V trimming: 8 bases; J trimming: 5 bases; junction bases outside the gene matches: 10. Germline values: CDR1 MDHEN, CDR2 SYDVKM. The CDR3, as DNA: TGTGCCAGCGCCGAAACGGGACTAGCGGATGAGACCCAGTACTTC. It yields the protein CASAETGLADETQYF.

This clone was counted between two and nine times. V and J are TRBV27 and TRBJ1-1; perhaps TRBD1 as D (6 bases). The germline V gene encodes CDR1 MNHEY and CDR2 SMNVEV (reference sequence). The CDR3 is 14 residues long. V was cut by 6 bases and J by 4 bases, with 15 bases left in between. The DNA for the CDR3 is TGTGCCAGCAGCTTACAGGGTTTTGGCACTGAAGCTTTCTTT. The encoded protein is CASSLQGFGTEAFF.

The gene calls are TRBV11-2 and TRBJ2-7; the D gene is possibly TRBD2 (6 bases). V shed 5 bases and J shed 7 bases, with 21 bases lying between them. The CDR3 is 15 residues long. The V gene's germline CDR1 is SGHAT and CDR2 FQNNGV. The CDR3 reads CASSPEVAESGEQYF. The CDR3 DNA follows: TGTGCCAGCAGCCCAGAGGTAGCGGAATCGGGGGAGCAGTACTTC.

The V call is TRBV14, the J call TRBJ1-2; 7 nucleotides align to TRBD1. V shed 1 base, J shed 7 bases, and the junction held 6 bases outside the gene matches. This CDR3 comprises 14 residues. Germline values: CDR1 SGHDN, CDR2 FVKESK. CDR3 sequence (DNA): TGTGCCAGCAGCCAAGTTATAGGGGGCCGTGGCTACACCTTC. As protein: CASSQVIGGRGYTF. Variable domain in full (rest from reference TRBV14 and TRBJ1-2): EAGVTQFPSHSVIEKGQTVTLRCDPISGHDNLYWYRRVMGKEIKFLLHFVKESKQDESGMPNNRFLAERTGGTYSTLKVQPAELEDSGVYFCASSQVIGGRGYTFGSGTRLTVV.

This chain links TRBV21-1 with TRBJ1-6; TRBD1, as called in the table, went unchecked against the DNA. TRBV21-1 is given as a pseudogene. The CDR3 runs to 18 residues. This CDR3 is CASSKSRQTNERVSPLHF. The DNA for the CDR3 is TGTGCCAGCAGCAAATCTCGACAGACCAATGAGCGTGTTTCACCCCTCCACTTT.